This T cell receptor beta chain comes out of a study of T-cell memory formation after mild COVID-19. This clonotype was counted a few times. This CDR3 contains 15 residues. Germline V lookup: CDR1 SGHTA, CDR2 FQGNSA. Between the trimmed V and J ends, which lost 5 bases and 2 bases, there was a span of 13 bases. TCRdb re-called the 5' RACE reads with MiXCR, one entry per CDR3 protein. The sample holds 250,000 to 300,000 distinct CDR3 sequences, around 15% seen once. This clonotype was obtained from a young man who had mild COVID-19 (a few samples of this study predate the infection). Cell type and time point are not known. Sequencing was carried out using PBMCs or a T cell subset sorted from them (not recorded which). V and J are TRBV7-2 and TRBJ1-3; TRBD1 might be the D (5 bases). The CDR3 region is CASSPPGPPGNTIYF. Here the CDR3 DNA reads TGTGCCAGCAGCCCGCCGGGACCTCCTGGAAACACCATATATTTT.